The subject of this entry is one T cell receptor beta chain. The target antigen is unknown. The sample belongs to a study of cytomegalovirus exposure and HLA in healthy donors. Study-level findings and limits: Most CMV-associated TCR beta chains were later found to appear HLA-restricted. Later work showed greater clonal expansion in HLA-associated TCR beta chains than in equally common others. Productive rates of about 87% or about 30% were seen for most TCR beta V segments in an earlier analysis. Analysis was carried out at a later point, and it linked a missense DCLRE1C variant to TCR beta V- and J-gene trimming.

The CDR3 is made up of 13 amino acids. The J segment lost 5 bases and the V segment lost 4 bases, leaving 4 bases of the junction unmatched. Germline V lookup: CDR1 SNHLY, CDR2 FYNNEI. The primer mix had 60 Vbeta and 13 Jbeta primers. Profiling relied on immunoSEQ multiplex PCR, and the TCRdb table lists in-frame clones only, not all of them. The data hold around 140,000 clones, with 60% to 80% observed a single time. The J gene is TRBJ1-1, the V gene TRBV2; 7 bases match TRBD1. Sequencing used PBMCs. The TCR comes from a woman aged 60 to 75 in good health and CMV-seronegative. CDR3 in amino acids: CASSVQGSTEAFF. CDR3 nucleotide sequence: TGTGCCAGCAGTGTACAGGGGAGTACTGAAGCTTTCTTT.